These 10 T cell receptor beta chains came from one sample sequenced in a study of OX40 agonist ivuxolimab in advanced cancers. Assay used: immunoSEQ multiplex PCR; TCRdb lists only in-frame clones, some missing. In the table there are more than 70,000 clones, 89% of which are singletons. The sequenced sample was CD4+ or CD8+ T cells sorted from blood, obtained in a trial of the OX40 agonist ivuxolimab. Receptors were obtained from an adult with an advanced solid tumor such as melanoma, head and neck, liver or kidney cancer.

V and J are TRBV15 and TRBJ2-7; the match to TRBD1 covers 7 bases. The CDR3 consists of 13 residues. The germline V gene has CDR1 LNHNV and CDR2 YYDKDF (reference sequence). The V and J ends lost 0 bases and 4 bases, in that order; junction bases with no gene match: 0. The CDR3 coding sequence is TGTGCCACCAGCAGAGACAGGGGGTACGAGCAGTACTTC. Protein product: CATSRDRGYEQYF.

The V call is TRBV19, the J call TRBJ2-2; possibly TRBD2 for D (5 bases). V dropped 5 bases and J dropped 9 bases, with 16 bases sitting between them. The length of the CDR3 is 14 residues. The germline CDR1 and CDR2 sequences are LNHDA and SQIVND (reference sequence). This CDR3 reads CASSHPQAGRELFF. The CDR3 DNA reads as TGTGCCAGTAGTCACCCTCAGGCCGGGAGGGAGCTGTTTTTT. The full variable domain, rest sourced from reference TRBV19 and TRBJ2-2, is DGGITQSPKYLFRKEGQNVTLSCEQNLNHDAMYWYRQDPGQGLRLIYYSQIVNDFQKGDIAEGYSVSREKKESFPLTVTSAQKNPTAFYLCASSHPQAGRELFFGEGSRLTVL.

The V call is TRBV6-1, the J call TRBJ1-2; 7 bases align to TRBD1. The CDR3 contains 15 residues. The junction had 6 bases not matched to a gene; V was cut back by 1 base and J by 4 bases. Germline V gives CDR1 MNHNS, CDR2 SASEGT. This chain's CDR3 is CASSEGEGGGYGYTF. The CDR3 DNA sequence: TGTGCCAGCAGTGAAGGCGAAGGGGGCGGCTATGGCTACACCTTC.

This clone was observed once. The J gene is TRBJ1-2, the V gene TRBV15, with D perhaps TRBD1 (5 bases). CDR3 length: 15 amino acids. The V end lost 1 base, the J end lost 2 bases, and 11 bases lay between the germline ends. Germline V gives CDR1 LNHNV, CDR2 YYDKDF (reference sequence). CDR3 residues: CATSRAMTDNYGYTF. The DNA for the CDR3 is TGTGCCACCAGCAGAGCAATGACAGACAACTATGGCTACACCTTC. The whole variable domain, filled in from reference TRBV15 and TRBJ1-2, reads DAMVIQNPRYQVTQFGKPVTLSCSQTLNHNVMYWYQQKSSQAPKLLFHYYDKDFNNEADTPDNFQSRRPNTSFCFLDIRSPGLGDTAMYLCATSRAMTDNYGYTFGSGTRLTVV.

V gene TRBV28 combines with J gene TRBJ2-3, with D perhaps matching TRBD1 (5 bases). The CDR3 is made up of 17 amino acids. Trimming cost V 11 bases and J 2 bases, with 26 bases left between them. The germline CDR1 and CDR2 sequences are MDHEN and SYDVKM. The DNA for the CDR3 is TGTGCCGCCCGGAGCAGGGTCGGTTCTCTATCCACAGATACGCAGTATTTT. It yields the protein CAARSRVGSLSTDTQYF.

The chain couples TRBV19 to TRBJ1-2; 9 nucleotides align to TRBD1. J gave up 4 bases and V 6 bases, and 6 bases lay outside the gene matches. Germline CDR1 LNHDA, CDR2 SQIVND (reference sequence). The CDR3 loop spans 14 amino acids. The CDR3 DNA follows: TGTGCCAGTAGATGGACAGGGGAAGTCTATGGCTACACCTTC. Protein sequence: CASRWTGEVYGYTF.

The V call is TRBV19, the J call TRBJ2-4, with D perhaps being TRBD1 or TRBD2 (6 bases each). Germline V gene sequence: CDR1 LNHDA, CDR2 SQIVND (reference sequence). The CDR3 is made up of 13 amino acids. The V end lost 9 bases, the J end lost 3 bases, and 12 bases lay between the germline ends. The CDR3 region has the DNA TGTGCCAGCGTCGGGGGCTTCAAAAACATTCAGTACTTC. Translation: CASVGGFKNIQYF.

This chain uses TRBV7-2 with TRBJ2-3, with D perhaps being TRBD1 or TRBD2 (5 bases each). The germline gives CDR1 SGHTA, CDR2 FQGNSA. V lost 0 bases, J lost 8 bases, and 9 bases lay in between. The CDR3 runs 13 residues. CDR3 in amino acids: CASSLAVGVTQYF. The CDR3 DNA reads as TGTGCCAGCAGCTTAGCTGTGGGGGTTACGCAGTATTTT.

J is TRBJ2-1 and V is TRBV5-5; 10 nucleotides line up with TRBD1. CDR1 and CDR2 from the germline V gene are SGHKS and YYEKEE (reference sequence). The junction had 5 bases not matched to a gene; V was cut back by 2 bases and J by 6 bases. This CDR3 is built from 15 residues. The CDR3 DNA reads TGTGCCAGCAGCTTAGATCGGACAGGGGGCAATGAGCAGTTCTTC. It codes for CASSLDRTGGNEQFF.

The V and J genes are TRBV5-1 and TRBJ2-3; D possibly matches TRBD1 or TRBD2 (6 bases each). Germline V lookup: CDR1 SGHRS, CDR2 YFSETQ. The CDR3 has 14 residues. V was pared by 2 bases and J by 3 bases, with 10 bases between. CDR3 sequence (DNA): TGCGCCAGCAGCTTATGGGGGGCGACAGATACGCAGTATTTT. Its translation: CASSLWGATDTQYF. Supplemented by reference TRBV5-1 and TRBJ2-3, the full variable domain reads KAGVTQTPRYLIKTRGQQVTLSCSPISGHRSVSWYQQTPGQGLQFLFEYFSETQRNKGNFPGRFSGRQFSNSRSEMNVSTLELGDSALYLCASSLWGATDTQYFGPGTRLTVL.